The 3 T cell receptor beta chains below all came from one sample that was sequenced in a study of graft-versus-host responses after intestinal transplantation (dated by TCRdb to the early 2020s). The meaning of the sample's time point label: cells obtained before transplantation from donor or recipient. Libraries were built with the immunoSEQ multiplex PCR assay. The table was pulled from immuneACCESS by TCRdb, which kept in-frame rearrangements only. Such tables lose some clones; where checked, under half of the loss comes from unresolved V genes, and the rest has no known cause. The sample profile shows around 100,000 clones; approximately 94% of them were found once. The ten largest account for 0.2% to 0.25% of the sample. Their cognate antigens are unknown. The source material was unstimulated CD4+ T cells sorted from spleen or lymph node cells, sampled before transplant. The receptors derive from a human donor who was the organ donor for an intestinal transplant.

This CDR3 is CASKGWGYEQYF. CDR3 sequence (DNA): TGTGCCAGCAAGGGATGGGGCTACGAGCAGTACTTC. The chain joins TRBV6-5 to TRBJ2-7; the D is unclear. Germline CDR1 MNHEY, CDR2 SVGAGI. Trimming took off 7 bases at V and 3 bases at J, with 10 bases between the two ends. CDR3 size: 12 residues.

This rearrangement joins TRBV30 to TRBJ1-2; 8 bases match TRBD1. Germline V CDR1 and CDR2: GTSNPN, SVGIG (reference sequence). V shed 2 bases and J 4 bases; nucleotides not matched to a gene: 6. The CDR3 runs 14 residues. Here the CDR3 DNA reads TGTGCCTGGAGTCCGGACAGGGCCGGCTATGGCTACACCTTC. It yields the protein CAWSPDRAGYGYTF.

The rearrangement links TRBV9 to TRBJ1-2, with 7 bases aligning to TRBD1. The ends lost 3 bases at V and 7 bases at J; junction bases unmatched: 9. Germline V gene lookup returns CDR1 SGDLS and CDR2 YYNGEE. The CDR3 spans 14 residues. DNA of the CDR3: TGTGCCAGCAGCGCAGGGGGAGGGGTTCCTGGCTACACCTTC. Protein sequence: CASSAGGGVPGYTF.